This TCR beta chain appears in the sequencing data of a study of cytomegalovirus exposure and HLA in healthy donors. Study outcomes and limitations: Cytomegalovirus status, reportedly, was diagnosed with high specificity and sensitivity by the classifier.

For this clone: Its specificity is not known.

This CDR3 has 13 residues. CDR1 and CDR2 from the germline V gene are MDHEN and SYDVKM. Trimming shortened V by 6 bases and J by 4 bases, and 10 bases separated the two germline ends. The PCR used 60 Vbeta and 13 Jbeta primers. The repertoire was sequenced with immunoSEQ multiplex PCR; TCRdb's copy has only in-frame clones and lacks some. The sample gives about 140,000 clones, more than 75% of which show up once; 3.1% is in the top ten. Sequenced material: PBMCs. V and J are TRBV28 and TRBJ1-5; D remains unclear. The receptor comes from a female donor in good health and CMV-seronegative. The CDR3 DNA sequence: TGTGCCAGCAGCTGGCAGAGGAATCAGCCCCAGCATTTT. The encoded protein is CASSWQRNQPQHF.